This T cell receptor (beta chain) was recorded in a study of Graves' ophthalmopathy and Graves' hyperthyroidism listed by TCRdb under 2018. Background on the whole study: Peripheral blood was collected at initial diagnosis, prior to any treatment. TCR beta repertoire signatures were used to distinguish Graves' ophthalmopathy from Graves' hyperthyroidism and to predict progression to ophthalmopathy. In total, 135 blood samples were TCR-sequenced: fewer than 50 ophthalmopathy, some 75 hyperthyroidism and 17 hyperthyroidism-to-ophthalmopathy patients. A discovery set of about 99 patients (about 45 ophthalmopathy, some 58 stable hyperthyroidism) was enrolled to explore V-J signatures distinguishing ophthalmopathy from hyperthyroidism. An independent validation cohort comprised 18 hyperthyroidism patients and some 16 patients who later progressed from hyperthyroidism to ophthalmopathy. In more than five hyperthyroidism patients, T-cell repertoires of thyroid tissue and blood were compared. After sampling, hyperthyroidism patients received methimazole starting at 30 mg daily, and ophthalmopathy patients received high-dose intravenous methylprednisolone. The approximately 97 discovery patients were randomly divided into training and test sets at a 7:3 ratio. What the research found in general, with its limitations: Ophthalmopathy was separated from stable hyperthyroidism by the 13-signature model with roughly 87% sensitivity and about 83% specificity in cross-validation and with 80%/75% in the test set. Most expanded thyroid clonotypes with frequency above 0.001 were also detected in blood, suggesting blood repertoires may reflect the thyroid immune response. In validation, the model predicted ophthalmopathy progression with 70.59% sensitivity and 72.22% specificity; 12 predicted patients were CT-confirmed with GO in a median of around 6 months. No statistical method was used to set the sample size in advance, and the investigators knew which group each participant was assigned to.

As for this clonotype: Its antigen is still unknown. No base quality information exists; no much larger clone differs at one position.

A patient counted as having stable hyperthyroidism if there was no progression to ophthalmopathy within 18 months of follow-up. Hyperthyroidism patients were newly diagnosed, with disease duration under 2 months, and aged 18 to 65 years. Patients with other autoimmune diseases, uncontrolled infections, pregnancy or lactation were excluded. Clinical symptoms, serum thyroxine, TRAb, thyroid ultrasound and orbital computed tomography were used for diagnosis. Ficoll-Paque density gradient centrifugation was used to isolate PBMCs from around 10 ml of fresh peripheral blood. Total RNA was extracted using Trizol reagent, and RNA quality was checked on an Agilent 2100 Bioanalyzer. For repertoire sequencing, the TCR beta CDR3 regions were amplified from RNA transcripts. A first-round RT-PCR used HTBI primers with the Qiagen OneStep RT-PCR kit, followed by a second-round multiplex PCR, size selection and purification. Libraries were sequenced paired-end with 100 bp reads on an Illumina HiSeq2000. The authors processed their data as follows. Reads were processed with SOAPnuke, discarding reads with adapters, uncalled bases, mean Phred below 15, or no exact constant-primer or identifier match. COPE v1.2.5 was used to merge high-quality paired reads. Each unique nucleotide sequence was treated as a clonotype, and MiTCR v1.1 was used to align the clonotypes to the IMGT TRB V, D and J references. The analysis was limited to V-J combinations with a frequency above 0.0001, which together covered over 99% of the repertoires. For each V-J combination, a TCR clonal expansion and chaos score was defined as F50 clonal expansion divided by the chaos observed in the TCRdist matrix. Welch's t-statistics and random forest were used to reduce the features to 13 V-J combinations, which were then used as input to a naive Bayes classifier. Thyroid-blood repertoire similarity was quantified with the Morisita-Horn index. TCRdb reworked the public reads: Q25 trimming with fastp, MiXCR clone assembly, productive beta chains retained. All rows with the same CDR3 protein become a single entry with the most common DNA and genes. What appears here as the V and J calls and clone size reflects TCRdb's work, not the paper's. The sample data list hundreds of thousands of distinct CDR3 sequences, and 22% of these were observed just once. Roughly 6.9% of the sample comes from the top ten.

V and J lose 0 bases and 3 bases, and a span of 8 bases separates them. The CDR3 runs 13 amino acids, cysteine and phenylalanine included. Only CDR3 DNA is held: 39 bases, read in frame from base 1. The germline V gene (reference sequence) provides CDR1 DFQATT and CDR2 SNEGSKA. The chain is encoded by TRBV20-1 joined to TRBJ1-1, with the D gene uncertain. The source material was peripheral blood. This sequence was found in a woman aged 18 to 35 with stable Graves' hyperthyroidism. Some clones in this sample may be carry-over from other donors' samples. Donor details come from another sample of the same person, matched by shared clones. The nucleotide sequence reads TGCAGTGCTAGAGATCGGGGTCACACTGAAGCTTTCTTT. It translates as CSARDRGHTEAFF.